The 22 T cell receptor beta chains in this list originate from one sample, sequenced in a study of T cell changes during pregnancy in multiple sclerosis. Only in-frame clones appear in the TCRdb table, and some are missing; sequencing was by immunoSEQ multiplex PCR. Altogether roughly 72,000 clones are present, around 92% being singletons, with the ten largest covering approximately 0.97%. The sample was peripheral blood, taken in the first trimester of pregnancy. The source of these receptors is a female donor in good health, enrolled as a control in a pregnancy study.

The table lists this clone with a few counts. V usage is TRBV10-2 and J usage is TRBJ1-1; D gene unclear. Germline V gene data show CDR1 as WSHSY and CDR2 as SAAADI. V lost 2 bases, J lost 8 bases, and 12 bases lay in between. The CDR3 contains 13 residues. The CDR3 DNA is TGCGCCAGCAGTGAGACCGACCGGAGAGAAGCTTTCTTT. Translation gives CASSETDRREAFF.

This clone is a singleton in its sample. This sequence joins TRBV6-1 and TRBJ1-5; 7 bases match TRBD1. The CDR3 loop spans 16 amino acids. The V segment lost 4 bases and the J segment 0 bases; nucleotides outside the gene matches: 6. Germline V gene lookup returns CDR1 MNHNS and CDR2 SASEGT. CDR3 sequence (DNA): TGTGCCAGCAGTGCCCACGGACAGGTTAGCAATCAGCCCCAGCATTTT. It is translated as CASSAHGQVSNQPQHF.

The DNA for the CDR3 is TGTGCCAGCAGCCCGCGGACAGCCGCCACTTTAGAAGCTTTCTTT. Translating gives CASSPRTAATLEAFF. The chain recombines TRBV7-6 with TRBJ1-1; D possibly corresponds to TRBD1 (6 bases). The V gene's germline CDR1 is SGHVS and CDR2 FNYEAQ. The CDR3 sequence is 15 residues long. V was pared by 5 bases and J by 8 bases, with 21 bases between.

This chain links TRBV5-1 with TRBJ1-3; no firm D call. Trimming cost V 0 bases and J 0 bases, with 13 bases left between them. The CDR3 is 17 residues long. Germline V lookup: CDR1 SGHRS, CDR2 YFSETQ. The chain's CDR3 is CASSLVIGLGSGNTIYF. DNA for the CDR3: TGCGCCAGCAGCTTGGTGATTGGACTGGGCTCTGGAAACACCATATATTTT.

The genes are TRBV28 and TRBJ1-2; D uncertain. The germline gives CDR1 MDHEN, CDR2 SYDVKM. This CDR3 is built from 12 residues. V lost 6 bases, J lost 4 bases, and 9 bases lay in between. CDR3 nucleotide sequence: TGTGCCAGCAGCCCGTCGGGCTATGGCTACACCTTC. This encodes CASSPSGYGYTF.

This clone was seen a handful of times. This chain joins TRBV2 and TRBJ1-6; 11 bases are a match to TRBD1. CDR3 length: 15 amino acids. Per germline, CDR1 SNHLY and CDR2 FYNNEI. J was trimmed by 8 bases and V by 6 bases; bases with no gene match: 6. The CDR3 reads CASSLRTGGDSPLHF. The CDR3 nucleotides read TGTGCCAGCAGCCTCAGGACAGGGGGCGATTCACCCCTCCACTTT.

The chain uses TRBV7-8 and TRBJ1-1; a weak D match, TRBD1 (5 bases). Trimming left V 5 bases short and J 3 bases short, with 16 bases between. The CDR3 has 15 residues. CDR1 is SGHVS, CDR2 FQNEAQ, per germline. The CDR3 nucleotides read TGTGCCAGCAGCCCCCGGACGGGGGGAGACACTGAAGCTTTCTTT. Translation: CASSPRTGGDTEAFF.

The DNA for the CDR3 is TGCGCCAGCAGCCCAGGACTAGCGGGGAGGAGCTCCTACGAGCAGTACTTC. It specifies CASSPGLAGRSSYEQYF. This chain uses TRBV4-1 with TRBJ2-7, with TRBD2 matching over 12 bases. The CDR3 covers 17 residues. Trimming at V came to 4 bases and at J to 0 bases, leaving 7 bases not matched to a gene. Germline assignment: CDR1 MGHRA and CDR2 YSYEKL.

The genes are TRBV4-3 and TRBJ2-3; no firm D call. Trimming took 0 bases from V and 4 from J, leaving 11 bases between them. The germline gives CDR1 LGHNA, CDR2 YSLEER. This CDR3 region has 15 residues. This chain's CDR3 is CASSQDARLPDTQYF. The CDR3 bases are TGCGCCAGCAGCCAAGACGCCCGACTTCCAGATACGCAGTATTTT.

The chain recombines TRBV4-2 with TRBJ2-3, with 7 bases aligning to TRBD2. Germline lookup yields CDR1 LGHNA and CDR2 YNFKEQ. The CDR3 is made up of 16 amino acids. The junction had 9 bases not matched to a gene; V was cut back by 1 base and J by 5 bases. CDR3 in DNA: TGTGCCAGCAGCCAAGGACTTTTTGGGGGGGAAGATACGCAGTATTTT. This gives the protein CASSQGLFGGEDTQYF.

This chain uses TRBV10-3 with TRBJ2-1; TRBD2 aligns across 7 bases. V trimming: 3 bases; J trimming: 10 bases; junction bases outside the gene matches: 6. Germline assignment: CDR1 ENHRY and CDR2 SYGVKD. There are 13 residues in the CDR3. The CDR3 reads CAISEPPREEQFF. DNA of the CDR3: TGTGCCATCAGTGAACCGCCGCGGGAGGAGCAGTTCTTC.

The chain is built from TRBV6-1 and TRBJ1-4; D not certain. The ends were cut back, 2 bases at V and 8 bases at J, with 12 bases in the middle. CDR3 length: 14 amino acids. Germline loops: CDR1 MNHNS, CDR2 SASEGT. In DNA, the CDR3 is TGTGCCAGCAGTGAATTTAGCGGGTGGGAAAAACTGTTTTTT. Translation: CASSEFSGWEKLFF.

This rearrangement joins TRBV19 to TRBJ2-7, with 9 bases aligning to TRBD1. Germline loops: CDR1 LNHDA, CDR2 SQIVND (reference sequence). This CDR3 region has 15 residues. V lost 3 bases and J lost 3; bases outside the gene matches: 6. Here the CDR3 DNA reads TGTGCCAGTAGTATGGAGGGACAGGGTCTCTACGAGCAGTACTTC. Residues: CASSMEGQGLYEQYF.

This chain connects TRBV11-2 to TRBJ1-2; 7 bases are shared with TRBD1. CDR1 and CDR2 from the germline V gene are SGHAT and FQNNGV. The CDR3 spans 19 residues. The V gene end was trimmed by 0 bases and the J gene end by 4 bases; junction bases not matched to a gene: 17. In DNA, the CDR3 is TGTGCCAGCAGCTTAGATGGGCAGAGGGGGCCGGGACAGAGCTATGGCTACACCTTC. It yields the protein CASSLDGQRGPGQSYGYTF.

This clone was found a few times. The J gene is TRBJ1-1, the V gene TRBV30; TRBD1 matches 7 bases. J was trimmed by 1 base and V by 8 bases; bases with no gene match: 7. Germline values: CDR1 GTSNPN, CDR2 SVGIG (reference sequence). The CDR3 consists of 13 residues. The CDR3, as DNA: TGTGCCGGCCAGGGACAGTCGAACACTGAAGCTTTCTTT. Amino acids: CAGQGQSNTEAFF.

This sequence joins TRBV5-1 and TRBJ2-3; 13 bases match TRBD2. The length of the CDR3 is 15 residues. Looked up from germline, CDR1 is SGHRS and CDR2 is YFSETQ. Trimming removed 4 bases from V and 6 bases from J; junction bases left unmatched: 5. The CDR3 DNA is TGCGCCAGCAGCCCCGGACTAGCGGGAGCGGATACGCAGTATTTT. Its protein is CASSPGLAGADTQYF.

This sequence joins TRBV11-3 and TRBJ2-7; a possible D gene is TRBD2 (6 bases). This CDR3 spans 15 amino acids. Trimming left V 1 base short and J 3 bases short, with 13 bases between. CDR1 and CDR2 from the germline V gene are SGHNT and YENEEA. The CDR3 here is CASSLGGGIVYEQYF. Here the CDR3 DNA reads TGTGCCAGCAGCTTAGGCGGCGGGATAGTCTACGAGCAGTACTTC.

The chain uses TRBV6-1 and TRBJ2-1; D might be TRBD1 (5 bases). CDR1 and CDR2 (germline): MNHNS, SASEGT. Trimming removed 4 bases from V and 3 bases from J, with 13 bases in between. This CDR3 region has 15 residues. For the CDR3, the DNA is TGTGCCAGCAGTGGGCGGCAGGGTGGCTACAATGAGCAGTTCTTC. Translation gives CASSGRQGGYNEQFF.

This rearrangement joins TRBV5-1 to TRBJ1-4; TRBD1 aligns across 7 bases. J gave up 7 bases and V 5 bases, and 14 bases lay outside the gene matches. The CDR3 length is 16 residues. The germline gives CDR1 SGHRS, CDR2 YFSETQ. CDR3 region: CASRMTSGTAVEKLFF. The CDR3 nucleotides read TGCGCCAGCAGGATGACTTCCGGGACAGCCGTTGAAAAACTGTTTTTT.

This clone was observed once. V is TRBV18 and J is TRBJ2-1; 9 positions match TRBD2. Germline trimming cut 4 bases from V and 4 bases from J; bases unmatched to any gene: 5. The CDR3 extends over 15 amino acids. The germline V gene encodes CDR1 KGHSH and CDR2 LQKENI. CDR3 sequence (DNA): TGTGCCAGCTCACTTAGCGGGGGACCGTACAATGAGCAGTTCTTC. It specifies CASSLSGGPYNEQFF. Based on the CDR3 plus reference TRBV18 and TRBJ2-1, the full variable domain is NAGVMQNPRHLVRRRGQEARLRCSPMKGHSHVYWYRQLPEEGLKFMVYLQKENIIDESGMPKERFSAEFPKEGPSILRIQQVVRGDSAAYFCASSLSGGPYNEQFFGPGTRLTVL.

V and J are TRBV25-1 and TRBJ2-5, with a possible D match to TRBD1 (5 bases). The ends were cut back, 5 bases at V and 3 bases at J, with 16 bases in the middle. Germline V gives CDR1 MGHDK, CDR2 SYGVNS. The CDR3 runs to 15 residues. CDR3 nucleotide sequence: TGTGCCAGCAGTCGTACGGGCAGGGCGGAAGAGACCCAGTACTTC. This translates into CASSRTGRAEETQYF.

This clone was recorded a few times. The rearrangement uses TRBV18 and TRBJ1-2, with a weak D call TRBD1 (5 bases). The CDR3 extends over 17 amino acids. Trimming cost V 2 bases and J 0 bases, with 16 bases left between them. Per germline, CDR1 KGHSH and CDR2 LQKENI. CDR3: CASSPGGTRLSNYGYTF. The DNA of the CDR3 is TGTGCCAGCTCACCAGGGGGGACTCGCCTATCTAACTATGGCTACACCTTC.